These T cell receptor beta chains were read from a single sample in a study of early T cells in non-severe SARS-CoV-2 infection. MiXCR was run by TCRdb on the 5' RACE reads, yielding one entry per CDR3 protein. The data show some 83,000 distinct CDR3 sequences, more than 9% seen once. The sample in question was whole blood, obtained at baseline. These TCRs come from an adult who was a healthcare worker with PCR-confirmed SARS-CoV-2 infection or an uninfected control (not recorded which). CDR3s include the opening cysteine and the closing phenylalanine or tryptophan. The D gene is left open where the match is weak. Clone size, where shown, is once, few, many, or a class for clones that have expanded.

size,J,V,D,DNA,CDR3
-,TRBJ2-5,TRBV12-3/TRBV12-4,TRBD1,TGTGCCAGCAGTCCGACAGGGGGAGAGGAGACCCAGTACTTC,CASSPTGGEETQYF
many,TRBJ2-3,TRBV3-1,TRBD2,TGTGCCAGCAGCCAAGGAGCGGGAGCGTCAGATACGCAGTATTTT,CASSQGAGASDTQYF
few,TRBJ2-3,TRBV5-1,-,TGCGCCAGCAGCTTGAGCCCTGGACGAACCCGCACAGATACGCAGTATTTT,CASSLSPGRTRTDTQYF
-,TRBJ2-2,TRBV27,TRBD2,TGTGCCAGCAGCACCAGGACTAGCGGTACGAACACCGGGGAGCTGTTTTTT,CASSTRTSGTNTGELFF
few,TRBJ2-5,TRBV4-1,-,TGCGCCAGCAGCCAAGATCCTAGCTGGACCCAGTACTTC,CASSQDPSWTQYF
-,TRBJ2-7,TRBV12-3/TRBV12-4,-,TGTGCCAGCAGTTCGGACACCTCCTACGAGCAGTACTTC,CASSSDTSYEQYF
many,TRBJ1-4,TRBV5-5,TRBD1,TGTGCCAGCCGTAGGCTTCAACAGGGGCTAAATGAAAAACTGTTTTTT,CASRRLQQGLNEKLFF
-,TRBJ1-1,TRBV12-3/TRBV12-4,-,TGTGCCAGCAGTGGGGGACCCCGGTTGACTGAAGCTTTCTTT,CASSGGPRLTEAFF
-,TRBJ1-2,TRBV28,-,TGTGCCAGCAGTTTAAATCCCGGGGCAGGACACTATGGCTACACCTTC,CASSLNPGAGHYGYTF
many,TRBJ2-7,TRBV5-1,-,TGCGCCAGCAGCTTGACAGGGTATGGCGAGCAGTACTTC,CASSLTGYGEQYF
-,TRBJ2-5,TRBV9,TRBD2,TGTGCCAGCAGCGTAGGGCTAGCGGACCAAGAGACCCAGTACTTC,CASSVGLADQETQYF
-,TRBJ2-7,TRBV5-1,-,TGCGCCAGCAGCTTGGCAGCAGGGTCCTACGAGCAGTACTTC,CASSLAAGSYEQYF
few,TRBJ1-4,TRBV27,-,TGTGCCAGCAGTCGCCGGATGGTGGCCCTGGTGGATGAAAAACTGTTTTTT,CASSRRMVALVDEKLFF
-,TRBJ1-1,TRBV11-1,-,TGTGCCAGCAGCTTAGCCGGGACCACAAGCACTGAAGCTTTCTTT,CASSLAGTTSTEAFF
-,TRBJ1-1,TRBV25-1,-,TGTGCCAGCAGTGAAATGAAAGGGAACACTGAAGCTTTCTTT,CASSEMKGNTEAFF
-,TRBJ1-2,TRBV7-9,-,TGTGCCAGCAGCTTTGACAGGAACCCTAACTATGGCTACACCTTC,CASSFDRNPNYGYTF
many,TRBJ1-1,TRBV5-1,-,TGCGCCAGCAGTATTGATGGGCAGTCGAACACTGAAGCTTTCTTT,CASSIDGQSNTEAFF
few,TRBJ2-7,TRBV6-6,TRBD2,TGTGCCAGCAGCCATACCACCGGGAGGGAGGTGTACGAGCAGTACTTC,CASSHTTGREVYEQYF
many,TRBJ2-3,TRBV28,-,TGTGCCAGCAGTTTTCGGGCGAATACGCAGTATTTT,CASSFRANTQYF
-,TRBJ2-6,TRBV12-3/TRBV12-4,-,TGTGCCAGCAGCCTCCTTGGAGGGATTGGGGCCAACGTCCTGACTTTC,CASSLLGGIGANVLTF
few,TRBJ1-5,TRBV7-9,-,TGTGCCAGCAGCGACGGGCCGTATAGCAATCAGCCCCAGCATTTT,CASSDGPYSNQPQHF
-,TRBJ2-6,TRBV27,TRBD1,TGTGCCAGCAGTTTCGACAGGGCTGGGGCCAACGTCCTGACTTTC,CASSFDRAGANVLTF
few,TRBJ2-1,TRBV7-8,TRBD2,TGTGCCAGCAGCCCCATAGCGGGAGGGCTCTCCTACAATGAGCAGTTCTTC,CASSPIAGGLSYNEQFF
few,TRBJ1-3,TRBV13,-,TGTGCCAGCAGCTTAGGACCCTCTGGAAACACCATATATTTT,CASSLGPSGNTIYF
many,TRBJ2-1,TRBV28,TRBD1,TGTGCCAGCAGCTCAGGGGGCCCCAATGAGCAGTTCTTC,CASSSGGPNEQFF
many,TRBJ1-2,TRBV25-1,TRBD1,TGTGCCAGCACCCAAGGGACAGAGGCTGGCTACACCTTC,CASTQGTEAGYTF
-,TRBJ2-7,TRBV20-1,-,TGCAGTGCTCAAACTAGTTGGTCCTACGAGCAGTACTTC,CSAQTSWSYEQYF
many,TRBJ1-2,TRBV27,-,TGTGCCAGCAGTTATGAAGGAAACTATGGCTACACCTTC,CASSYEGNYGYTF
few,TRBJ2-5,TRBV10-3,-,TGTGCCATCAGTGACCAAAAGACCCAGTACTTC,CAISDQKTQYF
few,TRBJ2-2,TRBV19,TRBD1,TGTGCCAGTAGTATCCGTGACAGGGGGGGAACCGGGGAGCTGTTTTTT,CASSIRDRGGTGELFF
few,TRBJ2-7,TRBV28,-,TGTGCCAGCAGTTTACAGGGGTTATACGAGCAGTACTTC,CASSLQGLYEQYF
few,TRBJ1-3,TRBV7-9,TRBD1,TGTGCCAGCAGCTCCGGGACAGGGATAGGAAACACCATATATTTT,CASSSGTGIGNTIYF
few,TRBJ2-7,TRBV12-5,-,TGTGCTAGGGAGGAGAGCAGCTCCTACGAGCAGTACTTC,CAREESSSYEQYF
many,TRBJ2-3,TRBV5-4,-,TGTGCCAGCAGCGATCGACGGTCCACGACAGATACGCAGTATTTT,CASSDRRSTTDTQYF
-,TRBJ2-3,TRBV6-6,-,TGTGCCAGCAGGGACTATCCTAGCACAGATACGCAGTATTTT,CASRDYPSTDTQYF
few,TRBJ2-1,TRBV28,-,TGTGCCAGCAGTCTGGACTACAATGAGCAGTTCTTC,CASSLDYNEQFF
many,TRBJ2-1,TRBV9,-,TGTGCCAGCAGCGTAGGGAACTACAATGAGCAGTTCTTC,CASSVGNYNEQFF
few,TRBJ2-7,TRBV10-3,TRBD1,TGTGCCATCAGTGAGGGACAGGTAGACAAGTACTTC,CAISEGQVDKYF
-,TRBJ1-5,TRBV30,-,TGTGCCTGGAGTGTACTATCCGGGGGCAATCAGCCCCAGCATTTT,CAWSVLSGGNQPQHF
-,TRBJ1-6,TRBV5-4,-,TGTGCCAGCAGCGACGACAGGTCACTCTCACCCCTCCACTTT,CASSDDRSLSPLHF
-,TRBJ2-1,TRBV28,-,TGTGCCAGCAGTTTGGGGAGGCTATACAATGAGCAGTTCTTC,CASSLGRLYNEQFF
few,TRBJ2-1,TRBV19,TRBD2,TGTGCCAGTAGGGTAACTAGCGGGTTTTACAATGAGCAGTTCTTC,CASRVTSGFYNEQFF
-,TRBJ1-5,TRBV7-9,TRBD1,TGTGCCAGCAGCAAGGGGACAGGGTATAGGCAGCCCCAGCATTTT,CASSKGTGYRQPQHF
many,TRBJ2-5,TRBV11-2,-,TGTGCCAGCAGCCCAAATGCGGGGTCGGAGACCCAGTACTTC,CASSPNAGSETQYF
many,TRBJ2-1,TRBV3-1,TRBD2,TGTGCCAGCAGCCAATTTCCGGGACTAGCGGGGGGCGAGCAGTTCTTC,CASSQFPGLAGGEQFF
-,TRBJ1-1,TRBV28,TRBD1,TGTGCCAGCAGTCCATCCGGACAGGGAGGAAAAGCTTTCTTT,CASSPSGQGGKAFF